This T cell receptor (beta chain) derives from a study of radiotherapy plus CTLA-4 blockade in lung cancer. About the study: Of the patients, over 15% showed objective responses and around 32% attained disease control.

The study, taken as a whole, reports: TCR clones from tumors expanded in blood after radiotherapy plus ipilimumab.

Clones were sequenced by immunoSEQ multiplex PCR, and TCRdb holds only the in-frame ones, with some missing. The sample comprises 95,000 to 150,000 clones, around 90% of which are singletons, and 5.5% to 8% rests with the top ten. The V gene's germline CDR1 is SGHTA and CDR2 FQGNSA. This CDR3 contains 15 residues. V was clipped by 4 bases and J by 7 bases; unmatched bases: 8. The study treated chemo-refractory metastatic non-small-cell lung cancer patients with focal radiation plus ipilimumab CTLA-4 blockade. In regard to this clone: What it binds is unknown.

The chain joins TRBV7-2 to TRBJ2-2; 8 bases align to TRBD1. This TCR was sampled from a human donor with non-small cell lung cancer that progressed on radiotherapy plus ipilimumab. This material consisted of peripheral blood, taken from a patient treated with radiotherapy plus ipilimumab. The CDR3 sequence is CASSSRQGRLGELFF. DNA of the CDR3: TGTGCCAGCAGCTCCCGACAGGGGAGGCTCGGGGAGCTGTTTTTT.